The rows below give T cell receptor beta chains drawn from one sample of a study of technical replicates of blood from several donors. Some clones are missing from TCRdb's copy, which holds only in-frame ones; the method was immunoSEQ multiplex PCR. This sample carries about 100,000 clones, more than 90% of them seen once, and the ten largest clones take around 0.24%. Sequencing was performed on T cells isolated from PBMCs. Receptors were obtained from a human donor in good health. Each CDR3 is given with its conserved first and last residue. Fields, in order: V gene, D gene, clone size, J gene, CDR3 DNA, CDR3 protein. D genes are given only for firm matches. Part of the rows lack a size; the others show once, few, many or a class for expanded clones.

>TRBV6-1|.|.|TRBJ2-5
TGTGCCAGCAGTATAGGAGGCGGGTACCAAGAGACCCAGTACTTC
CASSIGGGYQETQYF
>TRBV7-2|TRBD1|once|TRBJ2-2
TGTGCCAGCAGCGGACAGGGTCGCACCGGGGAGCTGTTTTTT
CASSGQGRTGELFF
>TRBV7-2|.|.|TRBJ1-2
TGTGCCAGCAGCTTAGGCGACAGGCCGATACTTAACTATGGCTACACCTTC
CASSLGDRPILNYGYTF
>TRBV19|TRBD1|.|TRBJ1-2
TGTGCCAGTAGTATTAACCTGGGACAGTCCTATGGCTACACCTTC
CASSINLGQSYGYTF
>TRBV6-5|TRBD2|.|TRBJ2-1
TGTGCCAGCCGGCCTGGGGGGCTAGCGGGGGAGCAGTTCTTC
CASRPGGLAGEQFF
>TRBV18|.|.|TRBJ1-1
TGTGCCAGCTCACCCGACAGGCAGACTGAAGCTTTCTTT
CASSPDRQTEAFF
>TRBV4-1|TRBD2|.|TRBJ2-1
TGCGCCAGCAGCCAAGACGTCGCGGGGGGGCCAAGGGAGCAGTTCTTC
CASSQDVAGGPREQFF
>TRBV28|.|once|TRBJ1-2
TGTGCCAGCAGTTCCGGGACAATCTATGGCTACACCTTC
CASSSGTIYGYTF
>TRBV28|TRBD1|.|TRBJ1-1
TGTGCCAGCAGTCCACCACAGGGGGCCCACACTGAAGCTTTCTTT
CASSPPQGAHTEAFF
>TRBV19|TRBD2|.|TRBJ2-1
TGTGCCAGTAGGAATAGCGGGAGGGGGTACAATGAGCAGTTCTTC
CASRNSGRGYNEQFF
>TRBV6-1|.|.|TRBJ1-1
TGTGCCAGCAGGCCGACAGGTCTGAACACTGAAGCTTTCTTT
CASRPTGLNTEAFF
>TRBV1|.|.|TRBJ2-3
TGCACCAGCAGCCAAAGACGGGACTGCCTCAGCACAGATACGCAGTATTTT
CTSSQRRDCLSTDTQYF
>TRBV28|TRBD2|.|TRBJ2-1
TGTGCCAGCAGTTTTCGACGGGGACTCGGGACTAGCGTTTACAATGAGCAGTTCTTC
CASSFRRGLGTSVYNEQFF
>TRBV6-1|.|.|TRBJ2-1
TGTGCCACAGGGGGGACCTACAATGAGCAGTTCTTC
CATGGTYNEQFF
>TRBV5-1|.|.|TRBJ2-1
TGCGCCAGCAGCCCGCAGGGGTCACAAGGGTTCTTC
CASSPQGSQGFF
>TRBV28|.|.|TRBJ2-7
TGTTCTGTGCTCGGACTGGAGTCCTACGAGCAGTACTTC
CSVLGLESYEQYF